Included here is one T cell receptor (beta chain) sequence, with context. Its cognate antigen is unknown. Sequencing was performed with immunoSEQ multiplex PCR; in TCRdb, only in-frame clones are kept and a portion is missing. Of fewer than 400,000 clones in the sample, 89% were seen once. These data come from a study of Ad26.COV2.S vaccination and SARS-CoV-2 variants. Study-wide findings and caveats: Measures of TCR breadth and depth may have fallen short of total T cell responses.

CDR3 length: 15 amino acids. Trimming pared 1 base from V and 3 bases from J, leaving 10 bases between. The germline CDR1 and CDR2 sequences are SGHRS and YFSETQ. Treatment denoted: some 20 received Ad26.COV2.S at low or high dose, single or two shots; several received placebo; per-sample allocation not given. On day 63 after the first injection, vaccine and placebo recipients gave samples. The sample here was peripheral blood, taken in a trial of Ad26.COV2.S vaccine versus placebo. This chain links TRBV5-1 with TRBJ2-2, with D unclear. This clonotype was obtained from a person between 18 and 59 years old who received the Ad26.COV2.S COVID-19 vaccine or a placebo. The CDR3 protein is CASSLSPSDTGELFF. The CDR3 nucleotides are TGCGCCAGCAGCTTGTCCCCGTCGGACACCGGGGAGCTGTTTTTT.